The 27 T cell receptor beta chains reported below all come from one sample, sequenced in a study of cytomegalovirus exposure and HLA in healthy donors. Primers included in the PCR were 60 Vbeta and 13 Jbeta primers. Assay used: immunoSEQ multiplex PCR; TCRdb lists only in-frame clones, some missing. The sample gives more than 140,000 clones, around 80% of which show up once; about 3.2% is in the top ten. Sequenced sample: PBMCs. These receptors came from a man between 18 and 35 years old in good health and CMV-seropositive.

The chain employs TRBV27 and TRBJ2-5, with 12 bases matching TRBD2. In germline, CDR1 is MNHEY, CDR2 SMNVEV (reference sequence). The CDR3 is 15 amino acids. The trim removed 5 bases at V and 5 bases at J, leaving 6 bases unmatched. CDR3 sequence: CASSLLAGGSETQYF. CDR3 sequence (DNA): TGTGCCAGCAGTCTCCTAGCGGGAGGGTCGGAGACCCAGTACTTC.

The V gene is TRBV29-1, the J gene TRBJ2-1, with a weak D call TRBD2 (5 bases). V was trimmed by 8 bases and J by 5 bases, leaving 16 bases between them. Germline V lookup: CDR1 SQVTM, CDR2 ANQGSEA. This CDR3 contains 13 residues. CDR3 bases: TGCAGCTTTACTAGTTCTCCCCACAATGAGCAGTTCTTC. It is translated as CSFTSSPHNEQFF.

This rearrangement joins TRBV28 to TRBJ1-5; a weak D match, TRBD1 (6 bases). The CDR3 is made up of 14 amino acids. Germline CDR1 is MDHEN and CDR2 is SYDVKM. V was cut by 8 bases and J by 0 bases, with 11 bases left in between. The CDR3 reads CASQDSYSNQPQHF. CDR3 DNA sequence: TGTGCCAGCCAGGACAGTTATAGCAATCAGCCCCAGCATTTT.

The gene calls are TRBV14 and TRBJ1-1; D unclear. Germline CDR1 is SGHDN and CDR2 is FVKESK. This CDR3 has 13 residues. V gave up 4 bases and J gave up 4 bases, with 10 bases separating them. This chain's CDR3 is CASSPFAGTEAFF. The CDR3 DNA reads TGTGCCAGCAGCCCTTTTGCCGGCACTGAAGCTTTCTTT.

The rearrangement uses TRBV18 and TRBJ1-2; tentatively, D is TRBD1 (5 bases). This CDR3 spans 14 amino acids. The V end was cut by 6 bases, the J end by 2 bases, with 13 bases between. Germline V gene sequence: CDR1 KGHSH, CDR2 LQKENI. The CDR3 nucleotides read TGTGCCAGCTCCCTAGGGGAGGGGAACTATGGCTACACCTTC. Encoded protein: CASSLGEGNYGYTF.

This clone was picked up a small number of times. The chain couples TRBV6-6 to TRBJ1-1, with D perhaps TRBD1 (6 bases). Germline V gene sequence: CDR1 MNHNY, CDR2 SVGAGI (reference sequence). V was trimmed by 5 bases and J by 10 bases, leaving 14 bases between them. The CDR3 has 12 residues. The CDR3 is CASSDYRVGAFF. DNA for the CDR3: TGTGCCAGCAGTGACTACAGGGTAGGAGCTTTCTTT.

The CDR3 nucleotides are TGCGCCAGCAGCTTGGTAGGACAGGGGGGAGAAGCTTTCTTT. Encoded protein: CASSLVGQGGEAFF. This rearrangement joins TRBV5-1 to TRBJ1-1; 10 bases map to TRBD1. After removal of 0 bases from V and 8 bases from J, the junction contained 4 bases not matched to a gene. The CDR3 is 14 amino acids. Germline CDR1 and CDR2: SGHRS and YFSETQ.

The table lists this clone with a count of one. V gene TRBV19 combines with J gene TRBJ1-1; D not resolved. Trimming took 3 bases from V and 0 from J, leaving 8 bases between them. The length of the CDR3 is 14 residues. Germline V gene sequence: CDR1 LNHDA, CDR2 SQIVND (reference sequence). CDR3 bases: TGTGCCAGTAGTATTCAGTCAGTGAACACTGAAGCTTTCTTT. It codes for CASSIQSVNTEAFF.

The chain carries TRBV7-8 and TRBJ1-5, with TRBD1 matching 9 bases. The CDR3 spans 19 residues. The germline gives CDR1 SGHVS, CDR2 FQNEAQ. J lost 1 base, V lost 3 bases, and 13 bases had no gene match. CDR3 sequence reads: CASSLGQGSLLSSNQPQHF. CDR3 DNA: TGTGCCAGCAGCTTGGGACAGGGTTCGCTATTGTCGAGCAATCAGCCCCAGCATTTT.

This sequence joins TRBV4-1 and TRBJ2-7; a weak D match, TRBD1 (6 bases). The germline V gene encodes CDR1 MGHRA and CDR2 YSYEKL. This CDR3 comprises 15 residues. The V end lost 4 bases, the J end lost 2 bases, and 15 bases lay between the germline ends. CDR3 region: CASSLITGSPYEQYF. CDR3 nucleotides: TGCGCCAGCAGCCTAATTACAGGGTCCCCCTACGAGCAGTACTTC.

The chain links TRBV5-1 to TRBJ2-1; the D gene is possibly TRBD2 (5 bases). Per germline, CDR1 SGHRS and CDR2 YFSETQ. V lost 1 base, J lost 0 bases, and 11 bases lay in between. The CDR3 sequence is 16 residues long. This CDR3 is CASSLYRGSSYNEQFF. CDR3 bases: TGCGCCAGCAGCTTGTATCGGGGAAGCTCCTACAATGAGCAGTTCTTC.

This sequence joins TRBV30 and TRBJ1-2, with 11 bases that match TRBD1. There are 15 residues in the CDR3. The germline gives CDR1 GTSNPN, CDR2 SVGIG (reference sequence). V was clipped by 3 bases and J by 6 bases; unmatched bases: 9. The CDR3 is CAWSAGTGGLDGYTF. DNA for the CDR3: TGTGCCTGGAGCGCCGGGACAGGGGGTTTGGATGGCTACACCTTC.

This chain joins TRBV9 and TRBJ1-2; maybe TRBD1 (5 bases). CDR1 is SGDLS and CDR2 is YYNGEE in the germline V gene. The CDR3 totals 15 residues. V shed 4 bases and J shed 6 bases, with 19 bases lying between them. CDR3 region: CASSFERAGRDGYTF. CDR3 DNA: TGTGCCAGCAGCTTCGAACGGGCAGGGCGAGATGGCTACACCTTC.

The gene calls are TRBV28 and TRBJ2-5, with 10 bases fitting TRBD2. Germline assignment: CDR1 MDHEN and CDR2 SYDVKM. V lost 3 bases, J lost 9 bases, and 13 bases stayed unmatched. This CDR3 has 16 residues. CDR3 nucleotides: TGTGCCAGCAGTTTCAGGTCTAGCGGGAGCGGGGCGGCCCAGTACTTC. Protein product: CASSFRSSGSGAAQYF.

A remark on this clone: At the DNA level, this CDR3 is encoded by other sequences in the same sample as well. The genes are TRBV28 and TRBJ1-2, with 9 bases aligning to TRBD1. With V trimmed by 6 bases and J by 4 bases, 3 bases remained unmatched. The CDR3 runs 13 residues. CDR1 is MDHEN, CDR2 SYDVKM, per germline. The CDR3 spells CASSRGQGYGYTF. The CDR3 bases are TGTGCCAGCAGCCGGGGACAGGGCTATGGCTACACCTTC.

This chain uses TRBV28 with TRBJ1-1; D remains ambiguous. The CDR3 is 12 residues long. Germline V lookup: CDR1 MDHEN, CDR2 SYDVKM. The ends were cut back, 2 bases at V and 4 bases at J, with 5 bases in the middle. The CDR3 sequence is CASSLVGTEAFF. The CDR3 region has the DNA TGTGCCAGCAGTTTAGTCGGCACTGAAGCTTTCTTT.

The V gene is TRBV29-1, the J gene TRBJ1-2; 8 nucleotides line up with TRBD1. Unmatched junction bases numbered 4, after V lost 5 bases and J lost 2 bases. This CDR3 comprises 13 residues. Germline lookup yields CDR1 SQVTM and CDR2 ANQGSEA. The DNA of the CDR3 is TGCAGCGTTAGGGGACAGGACAACTATGGCTACACCTTC. This codes for CSVRGQDNYGYTF.

The chain links TRBV7-2 to TRBJ2-3, with 9 positions matching TRBD2. With 8 bases clipped from V and 1 base from J, the junction kept 1 base outside the gene matches. CDR1 is SGHTA and CDR2 is FQGNSA in the germline V gene. This CDR3 spans 13 amino acids. CDR3 bases: TGTGCCAGCGGACTAGCGCGCACAGATACGCAGTATTTT. Its translation is CASGLARTDTQYF. Filled out from reference TRBV7-2 and TRBJ2-3, the complete variable domain reads GAGVSQSPSNKVTEKGKDVELRCDPISGHTALYWYRQSLGQGLEFLIYFQGNSAPDKSGLPSDRFSAERTGGSVSTLTIQRTQQEDSAVYLCASGLARTDTQYFGPGTRLTVL.

The chain has TRBV5-4 and TRBJ2-1; 8 positions match TRBD2. From germline, CDR1 is SGHNT and CDR2 YYREEE (reference sequence). After removal of 5 bases from V and 15 bases from J, the junction contained 13 bases not matched to a gene. The CDR3 consists of 13 residues. The CDR3 DNA follows: TGTGCCAGCAGGATTGGGCTAGCGGGTGGGATGTTCTTC. Translated: CASRIGLAGGMFF.

The rearrangement links TRBV7-3 to TRBJ2-2; D possibly corresponds to TRBD2 (6 bases). V lost 6 bases, J lost 5 bases, and 10 bases lay in between. Germline CDR1 SGHTA, CDR2 FQGTGA. CDR3 length: 13 amino acids. In DNA form, the CDR3 reads TGTGCCAGCAGTCGGGAGTTAACCGGGGAGCTGTTTTTT. It specifies CASSRELTGELFF.

This clone was counted once. The J gene is TRBJ2-5, the V gene TRBV7-9; TRBD1 is a possible D gene (5 bases). CDR1 and CDR2 (germline): SEHNR, FQNEAQ (reference sequence). The CDR3 spans 14 residues. V was pared by 0 bases and J by 2 bases, with 7 bases between. The CDR3 nucleotides are TGTGCCAGCAGCTTAGCACAGGTTCAAGAGACCCAGTACTTC. Translation gives CASSLAQVQETQYF.

V usage is TRBV28 and J usage is TRBJ2-1; TRBD1 might be the D (6 bases). The CDR3 covers 15 residues. Trimming shortened V by 5 bases and J by 5 bases, and 16 bases separated the two germline ends. Germline lookup yields CDR1 MDHEN and CDR2 SYDVKM. The CDR3 spells CASSPTRTDHNEQFF. The CDR3, as DNA: TGTGCCAGCAGTCCAACTCGGACAGATCACAATGAGCAGTTCTTC. The full variable domain, rest sourced from reference TRBV28 and TRBJ2-1, is DVKVTQSSRYLVKRTGEKVFLECVQDMDHENMFWYRQDPGLGLRLIYFSYDVKMKEKGDIPEGYSVSREKKERFSLILESASTNQTSMYLCASSPTRTDHNEQFFGPGTRLTVL.

The count of this clone is one. J is TRBJ2-7 and V is TRBV18, with 8 bases fitting TRBD2. V trimming: 8 bases; J trimming: 3 bases; junction bases outside the gene matches: 9. CDR1 is KGHSH, CDR2 LQKENI, per germline. The CDR3 length is 14 residues. DNA of the CDR3: TGTGCCAGCCCAGCGGGGGCCCAGATCTACGAGCAGTACTTC. Translation gives CASPAGAQIYEQYF. The full variable domain, rest sourced from reference TRBV18 and TRBJ2-7, is NAGVMQNPRHLVRRRGQEARLRCSPMKGHSHVYWYRQLPEEGLKFMVYLQKENIIDESGMPKERFSAEFPKEGPSILRIQQVVRGDSAAYFCASPAGAQIYEQYFGPGTRLTVT.

This clone was detected once. V gene TRBV28 combines with J gene TRBJ2-3; 8 bases are a match to TRBD1. The CDR3 runs 15 residues. The germline V gene has CDR1 MDHEN and CDR2 SYDVKM. With V trimmed by 4 bases and J by 0 bases, 3 bases remained unmatched. The CDR3 reads CASSWQGASTDTQYF. The CDR3 DNA follows: TGTGCCAGCAGTTGGCAGGGGGCTAGCACAGATACGCAGTATTTT.

This chain links TRBV4-1 with TRBJ1-2; the D gene is possibly TRBD1 (6 bases). Germline-derived CDR1 and CDR2 are MGHRA and YSYEKL. CDR3 length: 16 residues. The germline V and J ends were trimmed by 0 bases and 2 bases, with 13 bases remaining between them. This CDR3 reads CASSQDTGRVNYGYTF. The CDR3 nucleotides are TGCGCCAGCAGCCAAGATACAGGGCGGGTAAACTATGGCTACACCTTC.

The chain joins TRBV27 to TRBJ2-1; 12 bases fit TRBD2. Germline CDR1 reads MNHEY; CDR2 reads SMNVEV (reference sequence). The length of the CDR3 is 16 residues. V was pared by 6 bases and J by 8 bases, with 11 bases of the junction left unmatched. CDR3 amino acids: CASSLLTSGSLHEQFF. The CDR3 nucleotides read TGTGCCAGCAGCCTACTGACTAGCGGGAGTCTGCATGAGCAGTTCTTC.

The rearrangement links TRBV15 to TRBJ2-7; TRBD2 aligns across 11 bases. Germline V gives CDR1 LNHNV, CDR2 YYDKDF (reference sequence). The CDR3 consists of 16 residues. V shed 1 base, J shed 5 bases, and the junction held 7 bases outside the gene matches. The CDR3 spells CATSRVVLAGADEQYF. The CDR3 DNA is TGTGCCACCAGCAGAGTAGTACTAGCGGGAGCGGACGAGCAGTACTTC.